This TCR beta chain is drawn from a study of blood T cell repertoires in COVID-19. This table comes from immunoSEQ multiplex PCR, and its TCRdb copy is limited to in-frame clones, with some not included. The sample lists roughly 200,000 clones, about 76% occurring once. This clone was seen once. The length of the CDR3 is 14 residues. Germline CDR1 and CDR2: LGHDT and YNNKEL (reference sequence). V was shortened by 0 bases and J by 6 bases, with 11 bases between the two germline ends. Sequenced sample: peripheral blood. The sequence was obtained from a woman aged 40-49 years with COVID-19, enrolled during active disease. The chain combines TRBV3-1 (or the pseudogene TRBV3-2) with TRBJ1-2, with D possibly being TRBD1 (6 bases). The CDR3 DNA follows: TGTGCCAGCAGCCAAGATCAGGGGAGGGATGGCTACACCTTC. The encoded protein is CASSQDQGRDGYTF.